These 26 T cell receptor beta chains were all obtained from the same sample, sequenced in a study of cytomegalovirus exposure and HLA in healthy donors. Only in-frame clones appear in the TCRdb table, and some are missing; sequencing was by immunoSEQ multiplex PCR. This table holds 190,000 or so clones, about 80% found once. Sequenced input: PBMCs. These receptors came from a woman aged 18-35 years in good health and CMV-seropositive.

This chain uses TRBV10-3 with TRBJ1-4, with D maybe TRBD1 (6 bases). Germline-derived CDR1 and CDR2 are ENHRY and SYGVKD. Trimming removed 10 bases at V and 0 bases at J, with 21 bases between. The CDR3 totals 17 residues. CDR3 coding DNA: TGTGCCACCCGCGAGGACAGAGATTTCGCAACTAATGAAAAACTGTTTTTT. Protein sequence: CATREDRDFATNEKLFF.

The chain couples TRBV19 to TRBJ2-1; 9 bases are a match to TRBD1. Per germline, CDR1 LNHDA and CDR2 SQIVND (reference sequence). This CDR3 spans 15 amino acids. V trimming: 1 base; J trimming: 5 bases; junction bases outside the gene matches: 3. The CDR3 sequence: CASSIVGQGDNEQFF. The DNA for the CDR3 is TGTGCCAGTAGTATAGTGGGACAGGGTGACAATGAGCAGTTCTTC.

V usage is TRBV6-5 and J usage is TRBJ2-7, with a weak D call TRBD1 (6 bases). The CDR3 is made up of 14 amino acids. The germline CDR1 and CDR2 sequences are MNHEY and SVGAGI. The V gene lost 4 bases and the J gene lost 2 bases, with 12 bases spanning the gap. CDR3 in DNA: TGTGCCAGCAGTTCCATAGGGACACCCTACGAGCAGTACTTC. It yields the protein CASSSIGTPYEQYF.

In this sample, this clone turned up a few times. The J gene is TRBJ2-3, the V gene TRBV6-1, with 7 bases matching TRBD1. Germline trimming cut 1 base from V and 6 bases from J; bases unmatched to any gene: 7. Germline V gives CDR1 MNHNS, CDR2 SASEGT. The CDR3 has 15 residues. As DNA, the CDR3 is TGTGCCAGCAGTGAAGAGCCCCGGGACAGCGATACGCAGTATTTT. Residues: CASSEEPRDSDTQYF.

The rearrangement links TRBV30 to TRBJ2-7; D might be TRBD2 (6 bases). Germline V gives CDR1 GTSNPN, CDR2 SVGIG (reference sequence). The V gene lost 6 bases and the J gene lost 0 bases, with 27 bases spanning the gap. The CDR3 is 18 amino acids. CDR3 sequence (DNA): TGTGCCTGCAACACCTACTCAGCGGGCGGGACGAGCTCCTACGAGCAGTACTTC. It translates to CACNTYSAGGTSSYEQYF.

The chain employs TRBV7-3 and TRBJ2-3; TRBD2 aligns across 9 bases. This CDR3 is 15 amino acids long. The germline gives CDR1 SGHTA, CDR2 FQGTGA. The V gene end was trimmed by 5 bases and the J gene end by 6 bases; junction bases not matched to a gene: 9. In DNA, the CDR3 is TGTGCCAGCAGCATTAGCGGGGGCGGGAGCGATACGCAGTATTTT. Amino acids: CASSISGGGSDTQYF.

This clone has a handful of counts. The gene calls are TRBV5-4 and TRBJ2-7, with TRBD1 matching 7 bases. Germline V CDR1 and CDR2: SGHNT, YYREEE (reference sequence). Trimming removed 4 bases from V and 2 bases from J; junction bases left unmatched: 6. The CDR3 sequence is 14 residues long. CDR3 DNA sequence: TGTGCCAGCAGCCCGACAGGGCGGACCTACGAGCAGTACTTC. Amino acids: CASSPTGRTYEQYF.

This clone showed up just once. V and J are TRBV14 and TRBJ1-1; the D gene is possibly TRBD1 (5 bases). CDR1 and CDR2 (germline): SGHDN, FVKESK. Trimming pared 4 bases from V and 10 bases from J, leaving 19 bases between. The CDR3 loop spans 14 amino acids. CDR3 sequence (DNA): TGTGCCAGCAGCCCCCGGACGGCCACCGGGGGAGCTTTCTTT. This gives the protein CASSPRTATGGAFF.

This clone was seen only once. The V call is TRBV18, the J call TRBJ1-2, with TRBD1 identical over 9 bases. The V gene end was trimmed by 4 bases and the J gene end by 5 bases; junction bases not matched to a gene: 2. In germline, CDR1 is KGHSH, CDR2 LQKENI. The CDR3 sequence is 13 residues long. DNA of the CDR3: TGTGCCAGCTCACTGGGGACAGGGTATGGCTACACCTTC. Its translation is CASSLGTGYGYTF.

The CDR3 bases are TGTGCCAGCAGGCCGGTAGAAATCAGCAATCAGCCCCAGCATTTT. Its translation is CASRPVEISNQPQHF. The rearrangement uses TRBV2 and TRBJ1-5; no clear D. The V end lost 6 bases, the J end lost 1 base, and 13 bases lay between the germline ends. CDR3 length: 15 amino acids. Germline-derived CDR1 and CDR2 are SNHLY and FYNNEI. Based on the CDR3 plus reference TRBV2 and TRBJ1-5, the full variable domain is EPEVTQTPSHQVTQMGQEVILRCVPISNHLYFYWYRQILGQKVEFLVSFYNNEISEKSEIFDDQFSVERPDGSNFTLKIRSTKLEDSAMYFCASRPVEISNQPQHFGDGTRLSIL.

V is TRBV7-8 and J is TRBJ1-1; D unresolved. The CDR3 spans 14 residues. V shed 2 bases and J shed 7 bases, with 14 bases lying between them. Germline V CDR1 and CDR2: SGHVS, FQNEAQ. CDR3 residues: CASSLFRSPVEAFF. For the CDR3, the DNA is TGTGCCAGCAGCTTATTCAGATCCCCAGTTGAAGCTTTCTTT.

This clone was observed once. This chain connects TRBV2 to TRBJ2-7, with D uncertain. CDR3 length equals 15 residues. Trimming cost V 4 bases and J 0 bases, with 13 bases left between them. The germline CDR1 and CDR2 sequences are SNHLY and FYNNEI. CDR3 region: CASSASGTYSYEQYF. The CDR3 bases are TGTGCCAGCAGTGCTTCGGGTACTTACTCCTACGAGCAGTACTTC.

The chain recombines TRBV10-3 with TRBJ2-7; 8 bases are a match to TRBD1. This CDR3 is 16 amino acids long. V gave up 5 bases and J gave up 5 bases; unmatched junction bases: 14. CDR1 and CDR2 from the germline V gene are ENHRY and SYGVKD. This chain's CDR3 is CAISRDRGQTTHEQYF. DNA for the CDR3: TGTGCCATCAGTCGTGACAGGGGCCAAACTACCCACGAGCAGTACTTC.

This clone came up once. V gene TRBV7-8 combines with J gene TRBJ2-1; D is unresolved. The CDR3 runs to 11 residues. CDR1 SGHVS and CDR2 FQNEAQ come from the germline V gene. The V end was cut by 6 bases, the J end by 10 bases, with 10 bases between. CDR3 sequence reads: CASSLQEEQFF. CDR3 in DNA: TGTGCCAGCAGTTTACAAGAGGAGCAGTTCTTC.

The CDR3 DNA is TGTGCCAGCAGCTTACCCCGCCTAGGCACGGAAAAACTGTTTTTT. It specifies CASSLPRLGTEKLFF. The chain employs TRBV7-8 and TRBJ1-4; the D is unclear. Trimming cost V 2 bases and J 8 bases, with 15 bases left between them. Germline CDR1 reads SGHVS; CDR2 reads FQNEAQ. The CDR3 totals 15 residues.

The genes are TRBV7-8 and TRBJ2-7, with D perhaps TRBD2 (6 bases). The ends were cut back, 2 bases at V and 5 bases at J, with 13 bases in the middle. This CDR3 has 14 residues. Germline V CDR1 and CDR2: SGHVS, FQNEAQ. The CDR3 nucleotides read TGTGCCAGCAGCTTAAGCCTAGCGCCCCACGAGCAGTACTTC. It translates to CASSLSLAPHEQYF.

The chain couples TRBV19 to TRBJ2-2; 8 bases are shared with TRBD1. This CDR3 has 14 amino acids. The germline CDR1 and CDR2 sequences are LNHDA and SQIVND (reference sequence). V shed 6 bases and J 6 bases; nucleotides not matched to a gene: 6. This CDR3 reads CASSQQQGAGELFF. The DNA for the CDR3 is TGTGCCAGTAGCCAACAACAGGGGGCCGGGGAGCTGTTTTTT.

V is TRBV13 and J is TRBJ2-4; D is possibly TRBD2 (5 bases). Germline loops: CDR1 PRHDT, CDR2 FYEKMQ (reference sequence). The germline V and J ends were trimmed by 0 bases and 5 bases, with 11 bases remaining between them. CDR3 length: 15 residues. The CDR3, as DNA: TGTGCCAGCAGCTTAGGCCGGGGTCTGGAAAACATTCAGTACTTC. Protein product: CASSLGRGLENIQYF.

DNA of the CDR3: TGTGCCAGCGGGCTGGTTAATTCACCCCTCCACTTT. Translated, it gives CASGLVNSPLHF. The chain links TRBV6-6 to TRBJ1-6; D is ambiguous. This CDR3 spans 12 amino acids. From germline, CDR1 is MNHNY and CDR2 SVGAGI (reference sequence). Trimming shortened V by 8 bases and J by 6 bases, and 8 bases separated the two germline ends.

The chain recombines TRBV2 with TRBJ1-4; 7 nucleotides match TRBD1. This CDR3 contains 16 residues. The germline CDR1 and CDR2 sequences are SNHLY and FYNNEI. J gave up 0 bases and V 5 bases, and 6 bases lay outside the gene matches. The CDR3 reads CASSLTGATTNEKLFF. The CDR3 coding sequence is TGTGCCAGCAGTCTCACAGGGGCGACAACTAATGAAAAACTGTTTTTT.

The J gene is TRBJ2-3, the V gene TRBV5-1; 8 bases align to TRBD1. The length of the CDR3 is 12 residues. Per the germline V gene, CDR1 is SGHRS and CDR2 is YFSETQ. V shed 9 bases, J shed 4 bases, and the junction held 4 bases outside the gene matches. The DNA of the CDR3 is TGCGCCACCCGACAGGGGTCAGATACGCAGTATTTT. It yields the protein CATRQGSDTQYF.

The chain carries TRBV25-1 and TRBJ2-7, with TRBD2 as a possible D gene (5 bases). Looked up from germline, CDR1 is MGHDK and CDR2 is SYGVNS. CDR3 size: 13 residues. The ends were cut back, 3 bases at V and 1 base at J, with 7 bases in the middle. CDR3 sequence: CASSERASYEQYF. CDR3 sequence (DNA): TGTGCCAGCAGTGAGAGGGCTTCCTACGAGCAGTACTTC.

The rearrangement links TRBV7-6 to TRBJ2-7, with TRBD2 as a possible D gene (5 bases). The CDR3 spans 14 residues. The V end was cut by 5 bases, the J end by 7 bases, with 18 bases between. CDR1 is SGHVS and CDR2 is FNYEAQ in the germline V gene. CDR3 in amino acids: CASSGAARGDEQYF. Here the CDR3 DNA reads TGTGCCAGCAGCGGAGCGGCCCGGGGAGATGAGCAGTACTTC.

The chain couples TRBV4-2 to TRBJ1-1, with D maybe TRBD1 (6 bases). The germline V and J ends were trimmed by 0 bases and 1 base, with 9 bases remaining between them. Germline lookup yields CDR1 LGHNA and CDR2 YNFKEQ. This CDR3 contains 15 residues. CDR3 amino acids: CASSQDSQGNTEAFF. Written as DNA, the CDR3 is TGTGCCAGCAGCCAAGATTCACAGGGGAACACTGAAGCTTTCTTT.

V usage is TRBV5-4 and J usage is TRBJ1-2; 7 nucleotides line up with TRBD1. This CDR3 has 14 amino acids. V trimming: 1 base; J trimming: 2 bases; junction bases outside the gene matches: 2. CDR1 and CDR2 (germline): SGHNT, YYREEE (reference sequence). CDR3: CASSLMDRNYGYTF. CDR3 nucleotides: TGTGCCAGCAGCTTGATGGACAGGAACTATGGCTACACCTTC.

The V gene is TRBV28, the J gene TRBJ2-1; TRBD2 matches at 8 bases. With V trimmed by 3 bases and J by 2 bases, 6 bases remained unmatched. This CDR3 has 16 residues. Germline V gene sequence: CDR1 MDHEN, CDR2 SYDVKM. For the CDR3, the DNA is TGTGCCAGCAGTTTTCGGGAGGGAATGACCTACAATGAGCAGTTCTTC. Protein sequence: CASSFREGMTYNEQFF.